This T cell receptor beta chain was obtained from a study of Graves' ophthalmopathy and Graves' hyperthyroidism. The study, taken as a whole, reports: The model forecast ophthalmopathy progression, reaching over 70% sensitivity and approximately 72% specificity.

RNA transcripts were the template, and TCR beta CDR3 regions were amplified from them. After a first-round RT-PCR with HTBI primers, a second-round multiplex PCR was run. TCRdb reanalysed the multiplex PCR reads using MiXCR and keeps one entry per CDR3 protein. The table includes 650,000 to 900,000 distinct CDR3 sequences, roughly 40% detected once. About this clonotype itself: Its target is unknown. A much larger clone sits a single nucleotide away, making a read error possible.

Sequenced sample: peripheral blood. The TCR comes from an adult man with Graves' ophthalmopathy.

This CDR3 reads CASSFWISGRTETQYF. The DNA of the CDR3 is TGTGCCAGCAGCTTCTGGATTAGCGGGAGGACAGAGACCCAGTACTTC. V gene TRBV7-9 combines with J gene TRBJ2-5; 10 bases line up with TRBD2. Per the germline V gene, CDR1 is SEHNR and CDR2 is FQNEAQ (reference sequence). J was trimmed by 4 bases and V by 3 bases; bases with no gene match: 8. The CDR3 is made up of 16 amino acids.